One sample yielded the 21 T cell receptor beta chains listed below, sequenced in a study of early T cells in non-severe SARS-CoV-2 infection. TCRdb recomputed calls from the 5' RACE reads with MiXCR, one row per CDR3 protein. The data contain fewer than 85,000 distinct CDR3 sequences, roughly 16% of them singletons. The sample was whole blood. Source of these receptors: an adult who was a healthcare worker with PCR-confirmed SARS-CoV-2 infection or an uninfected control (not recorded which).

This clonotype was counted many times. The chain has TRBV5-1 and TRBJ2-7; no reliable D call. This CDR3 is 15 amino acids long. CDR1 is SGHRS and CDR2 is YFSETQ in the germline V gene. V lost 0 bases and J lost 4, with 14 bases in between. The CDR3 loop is CASSLAVSFTYEQYF. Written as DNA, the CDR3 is TGCGCCAGCAGCTTGGCCGTCAGCTTTACTTACGAGCAGTACTTC.

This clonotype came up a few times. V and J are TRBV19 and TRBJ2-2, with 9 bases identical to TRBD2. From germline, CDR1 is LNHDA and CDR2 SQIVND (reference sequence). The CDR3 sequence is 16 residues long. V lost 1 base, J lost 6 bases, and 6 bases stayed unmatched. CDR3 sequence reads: CASSIGSGSFSGELFF. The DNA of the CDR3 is TGTGCCAGTAGTATAGGTAGCGGGAGTTTTTCCGGGGAGCTGTTTTTT.

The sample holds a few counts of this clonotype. Here the CDR3 DNA reads TGTGCCAGCAGCCCTATACAGGGGGCACGGACTGAAGCTTTCTTT. It encodes CASSPIQGARTEAFF. J is TRBJ1-1 and V is TRBV14; 9 bases are shared with TRBD1. V shed 4 bases, J shed 5 bases, and the junction held 8 bases outside the gene matches. The germline gives CDR1 SGHDN, CDR2 FVKESK. CDR3 length: 15 amino acids.

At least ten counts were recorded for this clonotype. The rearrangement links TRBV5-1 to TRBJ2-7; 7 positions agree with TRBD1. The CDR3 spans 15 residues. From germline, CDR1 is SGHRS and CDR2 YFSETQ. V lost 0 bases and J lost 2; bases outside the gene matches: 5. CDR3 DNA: TGCGCCAGCAGCTTGGACGGGACAGCGACCTACGAGCAGTACTTC. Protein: CASSLDGTATYEQYF.

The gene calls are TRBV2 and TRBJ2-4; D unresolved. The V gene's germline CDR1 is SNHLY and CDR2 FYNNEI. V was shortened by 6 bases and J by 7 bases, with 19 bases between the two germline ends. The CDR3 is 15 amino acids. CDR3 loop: CASSPQKGIKNIQYF. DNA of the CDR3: TGTGCCAGCAGCCCACAGAAAGGGATTAAGAACATTCAGTACTTC.

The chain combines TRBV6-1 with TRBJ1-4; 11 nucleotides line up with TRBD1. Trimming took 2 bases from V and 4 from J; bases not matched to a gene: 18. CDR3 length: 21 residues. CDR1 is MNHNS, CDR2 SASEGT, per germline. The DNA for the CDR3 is TGTGCCAGCAGTGAAAATGCCTTAACCGGGACAGGGGGGGTCCTTAATGAAAAACTGTTTTTT. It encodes CASSENALTGTGGVLNEKLFF.

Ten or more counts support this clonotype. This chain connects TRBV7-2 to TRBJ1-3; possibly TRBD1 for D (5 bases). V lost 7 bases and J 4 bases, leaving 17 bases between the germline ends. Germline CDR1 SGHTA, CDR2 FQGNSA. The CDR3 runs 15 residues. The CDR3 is CASTPFTGVGNTIYF. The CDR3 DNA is TGTGCCAGCACCCCGTTCACGGGGGTAGGAAACACCATATATTTT.

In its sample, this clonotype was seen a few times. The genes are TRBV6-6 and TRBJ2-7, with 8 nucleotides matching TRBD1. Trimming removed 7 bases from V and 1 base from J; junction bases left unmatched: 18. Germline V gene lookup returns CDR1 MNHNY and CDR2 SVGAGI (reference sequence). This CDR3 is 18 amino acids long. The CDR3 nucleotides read TGTGCCAGCACCTACCTTATTTCGTTGGGACAGGTGTCCTACGAGCAGTACTTC. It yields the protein CASTYLISLGQVSYEQYF.

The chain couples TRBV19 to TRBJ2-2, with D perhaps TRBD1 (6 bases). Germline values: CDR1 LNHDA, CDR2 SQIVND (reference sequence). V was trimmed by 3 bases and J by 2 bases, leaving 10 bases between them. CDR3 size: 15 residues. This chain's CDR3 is CASSITGTNTGELFF. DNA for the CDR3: TGTGCCAGTAGTATCACAGGGACCAACACCGGGGAGCTGTTTTTT.

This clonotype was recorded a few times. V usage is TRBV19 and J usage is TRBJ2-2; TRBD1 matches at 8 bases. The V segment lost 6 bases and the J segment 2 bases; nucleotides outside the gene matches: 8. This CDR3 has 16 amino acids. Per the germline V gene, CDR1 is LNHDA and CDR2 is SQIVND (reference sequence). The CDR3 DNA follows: TGTGCCAGTAGATCCGGCAGGGGGCAAAACACCGGGGAGCTGTTTTTT. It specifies CASRSGRGQNTGELFF.

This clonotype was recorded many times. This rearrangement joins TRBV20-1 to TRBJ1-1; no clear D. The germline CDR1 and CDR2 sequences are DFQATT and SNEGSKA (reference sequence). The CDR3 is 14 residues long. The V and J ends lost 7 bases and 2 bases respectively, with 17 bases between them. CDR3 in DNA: TGCAGTGTCCCGGTTGGAGGGAGAAACACTGAAGCTTTCTTT. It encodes CSVPVGGRNTEAFF.

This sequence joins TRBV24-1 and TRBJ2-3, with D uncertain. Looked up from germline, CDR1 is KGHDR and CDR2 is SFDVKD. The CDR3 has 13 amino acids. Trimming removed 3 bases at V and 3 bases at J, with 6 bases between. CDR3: CATSDDATDTQYF. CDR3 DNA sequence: TGTGCCACCAGTGATGATGCGACAGATACGCAGTATTTT.

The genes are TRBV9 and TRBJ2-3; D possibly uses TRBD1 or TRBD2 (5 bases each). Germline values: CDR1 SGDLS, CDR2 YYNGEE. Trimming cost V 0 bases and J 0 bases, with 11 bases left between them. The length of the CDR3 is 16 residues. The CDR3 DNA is TGTGCCAGCAGCGTAGCTTGGGGGAGAAGCACAGATACGCAGTATTTT. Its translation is CASSVAWGRSTDTQYF. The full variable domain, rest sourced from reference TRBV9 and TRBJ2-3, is DSGVTQTPKHLITATGQRVTLRCSPRSGDLSVYWYQQSLDQGLQFLIQYYNGEERAKGNILERFSAQQFPDLHSELNLSSLELGDSALYFCASSVAWGRSTDTQYFGPGTRLTVL.

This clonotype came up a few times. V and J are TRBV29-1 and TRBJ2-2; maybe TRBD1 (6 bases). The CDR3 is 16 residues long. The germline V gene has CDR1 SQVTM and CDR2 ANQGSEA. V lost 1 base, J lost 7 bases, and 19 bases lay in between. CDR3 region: CSVEVQTGPPGGELFF. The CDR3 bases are TGCAGCGTTGAAGTTCAGACAGGTCCCCCCGGCGGGGAGCTGTTTTTT.

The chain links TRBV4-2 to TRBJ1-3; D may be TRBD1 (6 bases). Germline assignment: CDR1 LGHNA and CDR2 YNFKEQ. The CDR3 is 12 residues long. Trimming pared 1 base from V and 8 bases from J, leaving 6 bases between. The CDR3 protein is CASSQGQDTIYF. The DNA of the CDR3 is TGTGCCAGCAGCCAAGGACAGGACACCATATATTTT.

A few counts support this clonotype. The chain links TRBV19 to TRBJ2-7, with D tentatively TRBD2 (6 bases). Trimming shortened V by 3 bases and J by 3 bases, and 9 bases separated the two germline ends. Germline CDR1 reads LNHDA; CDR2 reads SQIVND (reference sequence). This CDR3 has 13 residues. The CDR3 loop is CASSIAGRYEQYF. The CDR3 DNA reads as TGTGCCAGTAGTATCGCGGGGCGCTACGAGCAGTACTTC.

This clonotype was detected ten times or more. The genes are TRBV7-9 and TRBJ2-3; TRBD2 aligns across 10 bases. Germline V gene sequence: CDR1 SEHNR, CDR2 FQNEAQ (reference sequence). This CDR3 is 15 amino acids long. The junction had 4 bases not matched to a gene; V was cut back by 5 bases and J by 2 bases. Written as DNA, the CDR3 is TGTGCCAGCAGCATTCTAGCGGGGGACACAGATACGCAGTATTTT. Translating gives CASSILAGDTDTQYF.

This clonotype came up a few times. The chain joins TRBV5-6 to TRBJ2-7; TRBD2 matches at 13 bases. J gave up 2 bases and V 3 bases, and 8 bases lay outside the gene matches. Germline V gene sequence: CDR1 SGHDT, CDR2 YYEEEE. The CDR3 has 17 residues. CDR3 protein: CASSSGLAGVGAYEQYF. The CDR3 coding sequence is TGTGCCAGCAGCTCCGGACTAGCGGGGGTAGGCGCCTACGAGCAGTACTTC. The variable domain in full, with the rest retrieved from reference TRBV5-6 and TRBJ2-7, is DAGVTQSPTHLIKTRGQQVTLRCSPKSGHDTVSWYQQALGQGPQFIFQYYEEEERQRGNFPDRFSGHQFPNYSSELNVNALLLGDSALYLCASSSGLAGVGAYEQYFGPGTRLTVT.

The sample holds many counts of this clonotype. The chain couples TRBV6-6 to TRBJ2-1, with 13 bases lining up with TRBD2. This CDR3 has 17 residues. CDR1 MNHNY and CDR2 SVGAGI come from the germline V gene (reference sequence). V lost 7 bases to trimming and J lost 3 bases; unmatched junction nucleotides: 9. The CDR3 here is CASIFDGLAGVYNEQFF. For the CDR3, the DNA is TGTGCCAGCATATTTGATGGACTAGCGGGAGTCTACAATGAGCAGTTCTTC.

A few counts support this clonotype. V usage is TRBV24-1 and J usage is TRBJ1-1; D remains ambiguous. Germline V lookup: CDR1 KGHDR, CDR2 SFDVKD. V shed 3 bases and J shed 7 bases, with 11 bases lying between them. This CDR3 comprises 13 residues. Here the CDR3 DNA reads TGTGCCACCAGTGATCTCACAAAGGGTGAAGCTTTCTTT. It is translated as CATSDLTKGEAFF.

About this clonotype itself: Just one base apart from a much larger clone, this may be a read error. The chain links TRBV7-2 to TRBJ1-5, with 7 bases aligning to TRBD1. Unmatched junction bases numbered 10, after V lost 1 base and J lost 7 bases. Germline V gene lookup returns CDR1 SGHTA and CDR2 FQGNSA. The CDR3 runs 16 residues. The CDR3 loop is CASSLVGGQSRQPQHF. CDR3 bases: TGTGCCAGCAGCTTAGTGGGGGGACAGTCGCGGCAGCCCCAGCATTTT.